This is a list of T cell receptor beta chains from one sample in a study of beta chain features in type 1 diabetes. The table came from immunoSEQ multiplex PCR; TCRdb's copy has only in-frame clones and leaves some out. The data show some 330,000 clones, over 9.5% seen once. The sample was naive CD4+ T cells from blood. The receptors shown here come from a woman under 30 with type 1 diabetes. The CDR3 runs from the conserved cysteine through the conserved F or W. A D gene is named only where the DNA matches it firmly. Rows give clone size only sometimes, using once, few, many, or a class for an expanded clone.

abundance	v_gene	j_gene	d_gene	CDR3aa	CDR3nt
few	TRBV29-1	TRBJ2-1	.	CSVPTAIYNEQFF	TGCAGCGTTCCCACAGCTATCTACAATGAGCAGTTCTTC
.	TRBV27	TRBJ2-7	TRBD1	CASPPGTGSVEQYF	TGTGCCAGCCCCCCCGGGACAGGGTCGGTCGAGCAGTACTTC
few	TRBV6-5	TRBJ2-7	TRBD1	CASSRRTGGFYEQYF	TGTGCCAGCAGCCGCCGGACAGGGGGGTTCTACGAGCAGTACTTC
once	TRBV18	TRBJ1-1	.	CASSPPGPGNDEAFF	TGTGCCAGCTCACCACCCGGTCCGGGAAATGATGAAGCTTTCTTT
.	TRBV10-3	TRBJ2-3	.	CAISESPSSTDTQYF	TGTGCCATCAGTGAATCCCCGTCCTCCACAGATACGCAGTATTTT
.	TRBV6-5	TRBJ2-5	.	CASSYSTLGETQYF	TGTGCCAGCAGTTACTCTACCCTTGGAGAGACCCAGTACTTC
.	TRBV27	TRBJ1-6	.	CASSFDSVLFF	TGTGCCAGCAGTTTCGATTCGGTCCTGTTCTTT
.	TRBV14	TRBJ1-1	.	CASSQETGAAFF	TGTGCCAGCAGCCAAGAAACGGGAGCAGCTTTCTTT
few	TRBV19	TRBJ1-5	TRBD1	CASSRSPRQGQPQHF	TGTGCCAGTAGCCGCTCCCCTAGACAGGGACAGCCCCAGCATTTT
.	TRBV30	TRBJ2-1	TRBD1	CAWSVRGTVYNEQFF	TGTGCCTGGAGTGTAAGGGGGACAGTCTACAATGAGCAGTTCTTC
few	TRBV18	TRBJ1-5	TRBD1	CASSPGTENQPQHF	TGTGCCAGCTCACCAGGGACAGAGAATCAGCCCCAGCATTTT
few	TRBV21-1	TRBJ2-2	.	CASSKVWQGRDTGELFF	TGTGCCAGCAGCAAAGTATGGCAGGGGAGGGACACCGGGGAGCTGTTTTTT
.	TRBV9	TRBJ2-1	.	CASSVVTSGSYNEQFF	TGTGCCAGCAGCGTAGTTACCAGCGGTTCCTACAATGAGCAGTTCTTC
.	TRBV7-2	TRBJ1-2	TRBD1	CASSPRQGAVNYGYTF	TGTGCCAGCAGCCCGAGACAGGGGGCTGTGAACTATGGCTACACCTTC
.	TRBV28	TRBJ2-1	.	CASSLGGAGMTGADNEQFF	TGTGCCAGCAGCTTAGGGGGTGCAGGGATGACGGGAGCGGACAATGAGCAGTTCTTC
.	TRBV29-1	TRBJ1-2	.	CSVDGGAAAPNGYTF	TGCAGCGTTGATGGAGGGGCCGCAGCTCCTAATGGCTACACCTTC
few	TRBV27	TRBJ2-4	.	CASSANRNIQYF	TGTGCCAGCAGTGCCAACAGGAACATTCAGTACTTC
.	TRBV9	TRBJ1-5	.	CASSVEGTNQPQHF	TGTGCCAGCAGCGTCGAGGGGACAAATCAGCCCCAGCATTTT
few	TRBV11-2	TRBJ1-6	.	CASSPQTALPNSPLHF	TGTGCCAGCAGCCCACAGACGGCCCTCCCTAATTCACCCCTCCACTTT
.	TRBV25-1	TRBJ1-1	TRBD1	CASSRGQGNTEAFF	TGTGCCAGCAGTAGAGGACAGGGGAACACTGAAGCTTTCTTT
.	TRBV7-9	TRBJ2-7	.	CASSLISGTGEQYF	TGTGCCAGCAGCCTTATCAGCGGGACAGGCGAGCAGTACTTC
.	TRBV6-4	TRBJ2-7	TRBD2	CASTFLGLAFYEQYF	TGTGCCAGCACGTTCCTGGGACTAGCGTTCTACGAGCAGTACTTC
.	TRBV30	TRBJ2-1	TRBD2	CAWSGGLAGGNEQFF	TGTGCCTGGAGTGGTGGACTAGCGGGAGGCAATGAGCAGTTCTTC
few	TRBV14	TRBJ2-7	.	CASSQDLTAAYEQYF	TGTGCCAGCAGCCAAGATCTGACAGCAGCCTACGAGCAGTACTTC
.	TRBV29-1	TRBJ2-7	TRBD1	CSGGGYGTGEHEQYF	TGCAGCGGTGGGGGTTACGGGACAGGGGAACACGAGCAGTACTTC
few	TRBV4-2	TRBJ1-1	.	CASSQVDRTPGTEAFF	TGTGCCAGCAGCCAAGTTGATCGGACCCCGGGGACTGAAGCTTTCTTT
.	TRBV9	TRBJ1-2	TRBD1	CASSVDRGFYGYTF	TGTGCCAGCAGCGTTGACAGGGGGTTCTATGGCTACACCTTC
.	TRBV7-2	TRBJ2-7	.	CASTPQGSGWDF	TGTGCCAGCACCCCCCAGGGATCCGGATGGGACTTC
.	TRBV4-3	TRBJ2-1	TRBD1	CASSLMTGYNEQFF	TGCGCCAGCAGCCTTATGACAGGGTACAATGAGCAGTTCTTC
few	TRBV28	TRBJ2-7	.	CASSLRDEQYF	TGTGCCAGCAGTTTGCGAGACGAGCAGTACTTC
few	TRBV28	TRBJ1-1	.	CASSMNTEAFF	TGTGCCAGCAGCATGAACACTGAAGCTTTCTTT
.	TRBV5-1	TRBJ2-3	.	CASSFGTSGGDTQYF	TGCGCCAGCAGCTTCGGGACGTCCGGGGGAGATACGCAGTATTTT
.	TRBV4-3	TRBJ2-1	TRBD2	CASSPGLAGPYYNEQFF	TGCGCCAGCAGCCCGGGACTAGCGGGACCCTACTACAATGAGCAGTTCTTC
few	TRBV28	TRBJ2-7	TRBD1	CASSLRTGVVYEQYF	TGTGCCAGCAGCCTTCGGACAGGGGTAGTTTACGAGCAGTACTTC
few	TRBV5-1	TRBJ2-1	TRBD2	CASSLPPEREIRLGQFF	TGCGCCAGCAGCTTGCCCCCTGAGCGGGAGATTCGATTGGGGCAGTTCTTC
.	TRBV28	TRBJ2-7	TRBD1	CASSLRQGSEQYF	TGTGCCAGCAGTTTGCGACAGGGCAGCGAGCAGTACTTC
.	TRBV30	TRBJ1-4	.	CAWSEGRVAEKLFF	TGTGCCTGGAGTGAGGGCAGGGTCGCGGAAAAACTGTTTTTT
few	TRBV6-6	TRBJ1-6	TRBD1	CASREQGLDNSPLHF	TGTGCCAGCAGAGAACAGGGGTTGGATAATTCACCCCTCCACTTT
few	TRBV27	TRBJ2-5	.	CASGRWETQYF	TGTGCCAGCGGGCGTTGGGAGACCCAGTACTTC
.	TRBV5-4	TRBJ2-5	.	CASSLALEETQYF	TGTGCCAGCAGCTTGGCGCTAGAGGAGACCCAGTACTTC
few	TRBV15	TRBJ2-5	.	CATSRAAGETQYF	TGTGCCACCAGCAGGGCGGCGGGGGAGACCCAGTACTTC
.	TRBV27	TRBJ1-5	TRBD1	CASSLSTGGQPQHF	TGTGCCAGCAGTTTATCAACAGGGGGTCAGCCCCAGCATTTT
few	TRBV5-1	TRBJ2-2	.	CASSLAGWDTGELFF	TGCGCCAGCAGCTTGGCCGGGTGGGACACCGGGGAGCTGTTTTTT
few	TRBV5-1	TRBJ2-3	.	CASSLVGGEGDTQYF	TGCGCCAGCAGCTTGGTTGGAGGGGAAGGTGATACGCAGTATTTT
.	TRBV11-2	TRBJ1-1	TRBD1	CASSLDRGPEAFF	TGTGCCAGCAGCTTAGACAGGGGGCCTGAAGCTTTCTTT